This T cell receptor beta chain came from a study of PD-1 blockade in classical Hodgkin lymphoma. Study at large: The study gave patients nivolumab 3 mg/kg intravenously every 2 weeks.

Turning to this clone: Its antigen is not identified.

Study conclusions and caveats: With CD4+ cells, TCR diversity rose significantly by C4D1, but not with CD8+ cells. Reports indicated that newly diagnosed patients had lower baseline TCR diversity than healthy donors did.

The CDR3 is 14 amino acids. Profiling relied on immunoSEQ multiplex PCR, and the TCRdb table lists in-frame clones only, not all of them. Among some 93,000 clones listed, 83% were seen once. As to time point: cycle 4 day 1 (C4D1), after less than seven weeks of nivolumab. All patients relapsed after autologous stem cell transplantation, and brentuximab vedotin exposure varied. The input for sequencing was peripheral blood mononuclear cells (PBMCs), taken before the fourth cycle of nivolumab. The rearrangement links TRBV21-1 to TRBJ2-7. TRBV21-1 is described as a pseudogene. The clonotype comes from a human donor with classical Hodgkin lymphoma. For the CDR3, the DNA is TGTGCCAGCAGCAAAGGAACCAGGGAGAACGAGCAGTACTTC. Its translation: CASSKGTRENEQYF.